A selection of T cell receptor beta chains follows, all from one sample in a study of blood T cell repertoires in COVID-19. Sequencing used immunoSEQ multiplex PCR; TCRdb keeps in-frame clones, though not all of them. Of approximately 150,000 clones listed, approximately 88% are singletons. Sample: peripheral blood. Receptor source: a man aged 55 to 70 with active or convalescent COVID-19. Each CDR3 is given with its conserved first and last residue. Each record gives: D gene, V gene, J gene, clone size, CDR3 DNA, CDR3 protein. The D gene is left open where the match is weak. For some rows the clone size is stated as once, few or many, or as a class when expanded; others skip it.

d_gene: TRBD1
v_gene: TRBV19
j_gene: TRBJ1-1
abundance: -
CDR3nt: TGTGCCAGTAGCTTTGGGACAGAGAACACTGAAGCTTTCTTT
CDR3aa: CASSFGTENTEAFF

d_gene: -
v_gene: TRBV19
j_gene: TRBJ1-5
abundance: -
CDR3nt: TGTGCCAGTAGTATGGGAGGAGTAGGACCCCAGCATTTT
CDR3aa: CASSMGGVGPQHF

d_gene: -
v_gene: TRBV29-1
j_gene: TRBJ1-1
abundance: -
CDR3nt: TGCAGCGTTGGGGTTCAAGGCGGGAGCCACCTCAGGGGGAACACTGAAGCTTTCTTT
CDR3aa: CSVGVQGGSHLRGNTEAFF

d_gene: -
v_gene: TRBV19
j_gene: TRBJ1-6
abundance: -
CDR3nt: TGTGCCAGTAGTATTTCTTCCAGGAATAATTCACCCCTCCACTTT
CDR3aa: CASSISSRNNSPLHF

d_gene: -
v_gene: TRBV3-1/TRBV3-2
j_gene: TRBJ2-7
abundance: -
CDR3nt: TGTGCCAGCAGCTCCGGGGTATACGAGCAGTACTTC
CDR3aa: CASSSGVYEQYF

d_gene: -
v_gene: TRBV23-1
j_gene: TRBJ2-1
abundance: once
CDR3nt: TGCGCCAGCAGACTATTATACGGTCTAACTAATTTCTCTATATCCTACAATGAGCAGTTCTTC
CDR3aa: CASRLLYGLTNFSISYNEQFF

d_gene: TRBD1
v_gene: TRBV19
j_gene: TRBJ2-2
abundance: -
CDR3nt: TGTGCCAGTAGTGCGACAGGGATCACCGGGGAGCTGTTTTTT
CDR3aa: CASSATGITGELFF

d_gene: -
v_gene: TRBV7-2
j_gene: TRBJ2-5
abundance: -
CDR3nt: TGTGCCAGCAGCGTGTCGGACTTTACCCAGTACTTC
CDR3aa: CASSVSDFTQYF

d_gene: -
v_gene: TRBV7-3
j_gene: TRBJ2-6
abundance: -
CDR3nt: TGTGCCAGCAGCTTAAGCAGGGTTTCTGGGGCCAACGTCCTGACTTTC
CDR3aa: CASSLSRVSGANVLTF

d_gene: -
v_gene: TRBV6-5
j_gene: TRBJ1-2
abundance: -
CDR3nt: TGTGCCAGCAGTCCAGGGGAGACCAACTATGGCTACACCTTC
CDR3aa: CASSPGETNYGYTF

d_gene: -
v_gene: TRBV5-1
j_gene: TRBJ1-2
abundance: -
CDR3nt: TGCGCCAGCAGCTTGGAGGCGGGAAGAGGCTACACCTTC
CDR3aa: CASSLEAGRGYTF

d_gene: -
v_gene: TRBV28
j_gene: TRBJ1-2
abundance: -
CDR3nt: TGTGCCAGCAGGAAGACAGGAGGTCAAGGGAATGGCTACACCTTC
CDR3aa: CASRKTGGQGNGYTF

d_gene: -
v_gene: TRBV6-6
j_gene: TRBJ2-7
abundance: -
CDR3nt: TGTGCCAGCAGCAACAGGCCTTACGAGCAGTACTTC
CDR3aa: CASSNRPYEQYF

d_gene: TRBD1
v_gene: TRBV28
j_gene: TRBJ1-2
abundance: -
CDR3nt: TGTGCCAGCAGTTGGGGCCACAGGGGGCCCTATGGCTACACCTTC
CDR3aa: CASSWGHRGPYGYTF